This is a list of T cell receptor beta chains from one sample in a study of blood T cells in healthy people across ages. TCRdb reprocessed the 5' RACE reads with MiXCR, giving one entry per CDR3 protein. There are about 1.8 million distinct CDR3 sequences in the sample; less than 50% occur only once, and over 2% lies in the top ten. Sequencing used blood. The receptors were sampled from a woman aged 40 to 50 in good health. The CDR3 runs from the conserved cysteine through the conserved F or W. A D gene is named only where the DNA matches it firmly. Only part of the rows carry a size: once, few, many, or a class if the clone is expanded.

cdr3_aa cdr3_nt clone_size j_call d_call v_call
CASSLDRDTNEKLFF TGTGCCAGCAGCCTGGACCGGGACACTAATGAAAAACTGTTTTTT - TRBJ1-4 - TRBV11-2
CASSQGVASGQETQYF TGTGCCAGCAGCCAAGGTGTGGCTAGCGGACAAGAGACCCAGTACTTC few TRBJ2-5 TRBD2 TRBV3-1
CSARVLAGYEQYF TGCAGTGCTAGAGTGTTAGCGGGATACGAGCAGTACTTC few TRBJ2-7 TRBD2 TRBV20-1
CASSQGTGYQPQHF TGCGCCAGCAGCCAAGGAACAGGGTATCAGCCCCAGCATTTT few TRBJ1-5 - TRBV4-1
CSVDNGYQETQYF TGCAGCGTTGACAATGGGTACCAAGAGACCCAGTACTTC many TRBJ2-5 - TRBV29-1
CSASDRGAYNEQFF TGCAGTGCTTCCGACAGAGGAGCCTACAATGAGCAGTTCTTC - TRBJ2-1 - TRBV20-1
CASRRGRAYTDTQYF TGTGCCAGCCGCCGGGGTAGGGCCTACACAGATACGCAGTATTTT - TRBJ2-3 - TRBV7-3
CASSQVAIGSHEQFF TGCGCCAGCAGCCAAGTCGCCATCGGGAGCCATGAGCAGTTCTTC - TRBJ2-1 - TRBV4-1
CASSTPGQGHTEAFF TGTGCCAGCAGTACACCGGGACAGGGCCACACTGAAGCTTTCTTT - TRBJ1-1 TRBD1 TRBV28
CASSVWDTNYGYTF TGTGCCAGCAGTGTTTGGGACACCAACTATGGCTACACCTTC - TRBJ1-2 - TRBV12-3/TRBV12-4
CSAGRGNGQFF TGCAGTGCGGGCAGGGGCAATGGGCAGTTCTTC few TRBJ2-1 - TRBV20-1
CASSGHNVQETQYF TGTGCCAGCTCCGGACACAACGTACAAGAGACCCAGTACTTC many TRBJ2-5 - TRBV12-3/TRBV12-4
CASNPRDTDTQYF TGTGCCAGCAATCCCAGGGACACAGATACGCAGTATTTT - TRBJ2-3 - TRBV28
CATSVSEESSTDTQYF TGTGCCACCAGTGTATCGGAGGAATCAAGCACAGATACGCAGTATTTT once TRBJ2-3 - TRBV24-1
CASLGEESTDTQYF TGTGCCAGCCTCGGTGAAGAGAGCACAGATACGCAGTATTTT - TRBJ2-3 - TRBV6-1
CASSPYRLKSPETQYF TGTGCCAGCAGCCCGTATAGGTTGAAGTCTCCAGAGACCCAGTACTTC few TRBJ2-5 - TRBV7-8
CASSGHERQFYGYTF TGTGCCAGCAGCGGGCACGAACGACAGTTCTATGGCTACACCTTC once TRBJ1-2 - TRBV21-1
CASSFGQTTDTQYF TGTGCCAGCAGTTTTGGACAGACCACAGATACGCAGTATTTT many TRBJ2-3 - TRBV12-3/TRBV12-4
CASSQEQTHSYNEQFF TGCGCCAGCAGCCAGGAACAGACCCACTCCTACAATGAGCAGTTCTTC few TRBJ2-1 - TRBV4-1
CASSIRGHRANVLTF TGTGCCAGCAGCATCAGGGGGCATCGGGCCAACGTCCTGACTTTC few TRBJ2-6 TRBD1 TRBV6-2/TRBV6-3
CSAPDRGEINIQYF TGCAGTGCTCCAGACAGGGGGGAAATAAACATTCAGTACTTC few TRBJ2-4 TRBD1 TRBV20-1
CASSLDVTGHTEAFF TGTGCCAGCAGCTTGGATGTGACAGGGCACACTGAAGCTTTCTTT - TRBJ1-1 TRBD1 TRBV11-1
CSASMEQGLSTDTQYF TGCAGTGCTAGCATGGAGCAGGGCCTTAGCACAGATACGCAGTATTTT - TRBJ2-3 - TRBV20-1
CASSEIGTGSYEQYF TGTGCCAGCAGTGAAATCGGGACAGGGTCCTACGAGCAGTACTTC few TRBJ2-7 TRBD1 TRBV6-1
CASSTTSGRQQYF TGTGCCAGCAGCACCACTAGCGGGAGGCAACAGTACTTC - TRBJ2-5 TRBD2 TRBV7-2
CASSQDSSIGALQFF TGCGCCAGCAGCCAAGACTCCTCTATTGGGGCTTTGCAGTTCTTC - TRBJ2-1 - TRBV4-3
CASSLSGGLFYNEQFF TGTGCCAGCAGCCTTAGCGGGGGATTGTTCTACAATGAGCAGTTCTTC - TRBJ2-1 TRBD2 TRBV6-2/TRBV6-3
CASSQESTGVADTQYF TGCGCCAGCAGCCAAGAGTCTACAGGGGTGGCAGATACGCAGTATTTT - TRBJ2-3 TRBD1 TRBV4-3
CASSLLGREFGETQYF TGTGCCAGCAGTTTACTGGGCAGGGAGTTCGGAGAGACCCAGTACTTC few TRBJ2-5 - TRBV28
CASWAFTDTQYF TGTGCCAGCTGGGCTTTCACAGATACGCAGTATTTT - TRBJ2-3 - TRBV6-2/TRBV6-3
CSARDPDRGTDTQYF TGCAGTGCTAGAGATCCGGACAGGGGCACAGATACGCAGTATTTT few TRBJ2-3 TRBD1 TRBV20-1